This T cell receptor (beta chain) was obtained from a study of T-cell memory formation after mild COVID-19. TCRdb re-called the 5' RACE reads with MiXCR, one entry per CDR3 protein. The sample gives 200,000 to 250,000 distinct CDR3 sequences, over 7.5% of which show up once; about 3.8% is in the top ten. Trimming removed 4 bases from V and 4 bases from J, with 11 bases in between. The CDR3 contains 13 residues. Germline values: CDR1 SGHRS, CDR2 YFSETQ. This clonotype has at least ten counts. The sequencing input was PBMCs or a T cell subset sorted from them (not recorded which). The receptor was isolated from a man between 18 and 35 years old who had mild COVID-19 (a few samples of this study predate the infection). Cell type and time point are not known. The rearrangement uses TRBV5-1 and TRBJ1-2; TRBD1 might be the D (6 bases). CDR3 amino acids: CASSLQGTYGYTF. The CDR3 DNA sequence: TGCGCCAGCAGCCTACAGGGAACCTATGGCTACACCTTC.